What follows are 27 T cell receptor beta chains derived from one specimen sequenced in a study of shared clonotypes between healthy human individuals. TCRdb keeps only in-frame clones here, not all; method: immunoSEQ multiplex PCR. The sample carries approximately 470,000 clones, around 73% recorded once. Sequencing was carried out using PBMCs. The origin of the receptors is a woman aged 40-49 years in good health. Some clones in this sample may be carry-over from other donors' samples.

This chain's CDR3 is CASSPADRGINEQFF. CDR3 coding DNA: TGTGCCAGCAGCCCGGCGGACAGGGGCATTAATGAGCAGTTCTTC. The rearrangement joins TRBV13 to TRBJ2-1; TRBD1 agrees at 9 bases. Germline V gives CDR1 PRHDT, CDR2 FYEKMQ (reference sequence). After removal of 5 bases from V and 7 bases from J, the junction contained 9 bases not matched to a gene. The length of the CDR3 is 15 residues.

This chain links TRBV20-1 with TRBJ1-4; 7 positions match TRBD1. The CDR3 runs 10 residues. The germline V gene has CDR1 DFQATT and CDR2 SNEGSKA (reference sequence). CDR3 sequence: CRALGDSAFF. As DNA, the CDR3 is TGCAGAGCATTGGGGGACAGCGCATTTTTT.

A single count supports this clone. J is TRBJ2-1 and V is TRBV2, with a weak D call TRBD1 (6 bases). The CDR3 contains 12 residues. The germline V gene has CDR1 SNHLY and CDR2 FYNNEI. Trimming left V 3 bases short and J 7 bases short, with 7 bases between. The CDR3 region is CASSDRGNEQFF. The CDR3 nucleotides are TGTGCCAGCAGTGATAGGGGGAATGAGCAGTTCTTC.

The rearrangement uses TRBV7-9 and TRBJ2-7, with 8 nucleotides matching TRBD1. CDR3 length: 14 residues. V lost 5 bases to trimming and J lost 2 bases; unmatched junction nucleotides: 5. The germline V gene has CDR1 SEHNR and CDR2 FQNEAQ (reference sequence). The CDR3 spells CASSTDRDPYEQYF. The CDR3 coding sequence is TGTGCCAGCAGCACGGACAGGGACCCCTACGAGCAGTACTTC.

In this sample, this clone turned up once. V usage is TRBV9 and J usage is TRBJ2-5; D may correspond to TRBD1 or TRBD2 (6 bases each). V was clipped by 4 bases and J by 5 bases, with 18 bases between them. The CDR3 runs to 15 residues. The V gene's germline CDR1 is SGDLS and CDR2 YYNGEE. DNA of the CDR3: TGTGCCAGCAGCTTTAGGGGGGAGAGGTGGGAGACCCAGTACTTC. Its protein is CASSFRGERWETQYF.

Written as DNA, the CDR3 is TGTGCCTGGAGTGTAGGGGGACAGGGGCTTCCCATTCAGTACTTC. Translating gives CAWSVGGQGLPIQYF. The rearrangement joins TRBV30 to TRBJ2-4; the match to TRBD1 covers 10 bases. CDR1 and CDR2 from the germline V gene are GTSNPN and SVGIG (reference sequence). CDR3 length equals 15 residues. Trimming at V came to 0 bases and at J to 9 bases, leaving 8 bases not matched to a gene.

The chain couples TRBV5-1 to TRBJ1-1; D gene unclear. CDR3 length: 13 amino acids. From germline, CDR1 is SGHRS and CDR2 YFSETQ. Trimming took 1 base from V and 1 from J, leaving 5 bases between them. The CDR3 here is CASSLRQNTEAFF. CDR3 sequence (DNA): TGCGCCAGCAGCTTGCGACAGAACACTGAAGCTTTCTTT.

This clone was seen once. The J gene is TRBJ2-1, the V gene TRBV5-1, with 9 bases fitting TRBD2. The germline V gene has CDR1 SGHRS and CDR2 YFSETQ. The CDR3 length is 14 residues. V trimming: 3 bases; J trimming: 8 bases; junction bases outside the gene matches: 6. CDR3 DNA: TGCGCCAGCAGCTCCGGGACTAGCCGCTATGAGCAGTTCTTC. As protein: CASSSGTSRYEQFF.

The V and J genes are TRBV7-9 and TRBJ2-5, with D possibly matching TRBD1 (6 bases). Germline V gene lookup returns CDR1 SEHNR and CDR2 FQNEAQ (reference sequence). The CDR3 contains 15 residues. V lost 5 bases and J 5 bases, leaving 18 bases between the germline ends. The CDR3 here is CASSVTSTGRETQYF. DNA of the CDR3: TGTGCCAGCAGCGTTACCTCAACAGGGCGGGAGACCCAGTACTTC.

The J gene is TRBJ2-3, the V gene TRBV5-1; 7 nucleotides align to TRBD2. Germline V gene sequence: CDR1 SGHRS, CDR2 YFSETQ. The CDR3 has 15 residues. With 0 bases clipped from V and 1 base from J, the junction kept 2 bases outside the gene matches. The CDR3 bases are TGCGCCAGCAGCTTGGCCGCGGGAGGCACAGATACGCAGTATTTT. It translates to CASSLAAGGTDTQYF. The whole variable domain, remainder taken from reference TRBV5-1 and TRBJ2-3, is KAGVTQTPRYLIKTRGQQVTLSCSPISGHRSVSWYQQTPGQGLQFLFEYFSETQRNKGNFPGRFSGRQFSNSRSEMNVSTLELGDSALYLCASSLAAGGTDTQYFGPGTRLTVL.

The rearrangement links TRBV7-3 to TRBJ2-5; 15 nucleotides agree with TRBD2. V lost 4 bases and J lost 3; bases outside the gene matches: 6. The V gene's germline CDR1 is SGHTA and CDR2 FQGTGA. This CDR3 has 17 residues. For the CDR3, the DNA is TGTGCCAGCAGCTCAACCGGGACTAGCGGGAGGAAAGAGACCCAGTACTTC. It yields the protein CASSSTGTSGRKETQYF.

The chain couples TRBV4-2 to TRBJ2-6; unclear D gene. The V and J ends lost 3 bases and 0 bases respectively, with 3 bases between them. Per germline, CDR1 LGHNA and CDR2 YNFKEQ. The CDR3 is 14 residues long. CDR3 protein: CASSHNSGANVLTF. The CDR3, as DNA: TGTGCCAGCAGCCACAACTCTGGGGCCAACGTCCTGACTTTC.

V is TRBV4-2 and J is TRBJ2-2; D gene unclear. Trimming stripped 0 bases from V and 6 bases from J, with 8 bases between. The CDR3 loop spans 14 amino acids. Germline loops: CDR1 LGHNA, CDR2 YNFKEQ. DNA for the CDR3: TGTGCCAGCAGCCAAGAACGGCTAGCCGGGGAGCTGTTTTTT. It specifies CASSQERLAGELFF.

The J gene is TRBJ1-1, the V gene TRBV7-6; D gene unclear. The CDR3 is made up of 13 amino acids. V was clipped by 7 bases and J by 0 bases, with 9 bases between them. Looked up from germline, CDR1 is SGHVS and CDR2 is FNYEAQ. In DNA, the CDR3 is TGTGCCAGCAAATTGGGCATGAACACTGAAGCTTTCTTT. Amino acid sequence: CASKLGMNTEAFF.

The chain links TRBV5-1 to TRBJ2-7; 10 nucleotides match TRBD1. CDR3 size: 15 residues. CDR1 is SGHRS and CDR2 is YFSETQ in the germline V gene. The J segment lost 4 bases and the V segment lost 2 bases, leaving 6 bases of the junction unmatched. CDR3 sequence (DNA): TGCGCCAGCAGCTTTGGGACAGGGGCTATATACGAGCAGTACTTC. Protein product: CASSFGTGAIYEQYF.

This clone was counted a few times. V is TRBV7-9 and J is TRBJ1-1; TRBD1 agrees at 7 bases. Germline V gene data show CDR1 as SEHNR and CDR2 as FQNEAQ (reference sequence). With V trimmed by 5 bases and J by 6 bases, 3 bases remained unmatched. The CDR3 sequence is 12 residues long. CDR3 nucleotides: TGTGCCAGCAGCAAGACAGGGCCTGAAGCTTTCTTT. Encoded protein: CASSKTGPEAFF.

The rearrangement uses TRBV27 and TRBJ2-7; D is possibly TRBD1 (6 bases). Trimming removed 2 bases at V and 2 bases at J, with 16 bases between. This CDR3 has 16 amino acids. Germline V gives CDR1 MNHEY, CDR2 SMNVEV (reference sequence). The CDR3 DNA sequence: TGTGCCAGCAGTTTAATGGTCGCGACAGGACCCTACGAGCAGTACTTC. It translates to CASSLMVATGPYEQYF.

The chain uses TRBV7-2 and TRBJ1-5, with D possibly being TRBD1 (6 bases). Trimming removed 5 bases at V and 2 bases at J, with 10 bases between. Germline CDR1 and CDR2: SGHTA and FQGNSA. This CDR3 is built from 14 residues. The CDR3 coding sequence is TGTGCCAGCAGCACCCGACAGGGCAATCAGCCCCAGCATTTT. Translation: CASSTRQGNQPQHF.

The rearrangement joins TRBV6-5 to TRBJ2-7; 11 nucleotides align to TRBD1. This CDR3 spans 16 amino acids. The V and J ends lost 4 bases and 4 bases, in that order; junction bases with no gene match: 9. CDR1 and CDR2 from the germline V gene are MNHEY and SVGAGI. CDR3 loop: CASSSVGTGGLYEQYF. As DNA, the CDR3 is TGTGCCAGCAGTTCGGTTGGGACAGGGGGGTTATACGAGCAGTACTTC.

V is TRBV7-8 and J is TRBJ2-2, with TRBD1 matching 7 bases. The CDR3 extends over 17 amino acids. J lost 4 bases, V lost 0 bases, and 8 bases had no gene match. The V gene's germline CDR1 is SGHVS and CDR2 FQNEAQ. The CDR3 nucleotides are TGTGCCAGCAGCTTAGCCCTAAAGGACAGGATCACCGGGGAGCTGTTTTTT. Translated: CASSLALKDRITGELFF.

This chain joins TRBV28 and TRBJ1-4, with D maybe TRBD1 (5 bases). The CDR3 contains 16 residues. Germline lookup yields CDR1 MDHEN and CDR2 SYDVKM. V shed 5 bases and J shed 6 bases, with 19 bases lying between them. CDR3 DNA sequence: TGTGCCAGCAGTACACAAACCACAGGTGACGATGAAAAACTGTTTTTT. This gives the protein CASSTQTTGDDEKLFF.

The V and J genes are TRBV6-1 and TRBJ1-4, with TRBD1 as a possible D gene (6 bases). The ends were cut back, 0 bases at V and 5 bases at J, with 10 bases in the middle. From germline, CDR1 is MNHNS and CDR2 SASEGT. There are 15 residues in the CDR3. This chain's CDR3 is CASSEANRENEKLFF. CDR3 nucleotides: TGTGCCAGCAGTGAAGCTAACAGGGAGAATGAAAAACTGTTTTTT.

In the case of this clone: The sample has other DNA sequences that encode this CDR3 too. The CDR3 loop reads CASSGQLNTEAFF. As DNA, the CDR3 is TGTGCCAGCAGTGGACAGTTGAACACTGAAGCTTTCTTT. The J gene is TRBJ1-1, the V gene TRBV2; weak D call: TRBD1 (5 bases). The CDR3 length is 13 residues. CDR1 and CDR2 from the germline V gene are SNHLY and FYNNEI. V was clipped by 4 bases and J by 0 bases, with 6 bases between them.

As for this clone: Being one base from a much bigger clone, this may be a read error. The same CDR3 also results from other DNA sequences found in this sample. The genes are TRBV15 and TRBJ2-5; D gene ambiguous. The CDR3 length is 14 residues. The V end lost 1 base, the J end lost 1 base, and 7 bases lay between the germline ends. Germline lookup yields CDR1 LNHNV and CDR2 YYDKDF (reference sequence). CDR3 DNA: TGTGCCACCAGCAGAGGACAAGCCCAAGAGACCCAGTACTTC. It yields the protein CATSRGQAQETQYF.

About this clone: The germline gene is not matched at one end of the junction; a read error may be the cause. The CDR3 DNA reads as TGCGCCAGCAGCTTACCACAACATAACGGGCGGAGGTATGAGCAGTTCTTC. Translating gives CASSLPQHNGRRYEQFF. This chain connects TRBV7-2 to TRBJ2-1, with D perhaps matching TRBD2 (5 bases). The CDR3 contains 17 residues. CDR1 SGHTA and CDR2 FQGNSA come from the germline V gene.

Regarding this clone: Sequence at one end of the junction differs from germline and may be a read error. The chain combines TRBV7-9 with TRBJ2-2, with D perhaps given as TRBD1 or TRBD2 (5 bases each). Per germline, CDR1 SEHNR and CDR2 FQNEAQ (reference sequence). CDR3 size: 15 residues. The CDR3, as DNA: TGTGCCAGCAGCGTGGGGCCAGGAGACACCGGGGATCTGTTTTTT. Its translation is CASSVGPGDTGDLFF. The full variable domain, completed using reference TRBV7-9 and TRBJ2-2, is DTGVSQNPRHKITKRGQNVTFRCDPISEHNRLYWYRQTLGQGPEFLTYFQNEAQLEKSRLLSDRFSAERPKGSFSTLEIQRTEQGDSAMYLCASSVGPGDTGDLFFGEGSRLTVL.

This clone was found once. This rearrangement joins TRBV2 to TRBJ2-2; D is ambiguous. The CDR3 contains 14 residues. Trimming stripped 4 bases from V and 4 bases from J, with 10 bases between. The germline V gene encodes CDR1 SNHLY and CDR2 FYNNEI. CDR3 region: CASSVLISTGELFF. The CDR3 bases are TGTGCCAGCAGTGTCTTGATTTCCACCGGGGAGCTGTTTTTT. The variable domain in full, with the rest retrieved from reference TRBV2 and TRBJ2-2, is EPEVTQTPSHQVTQMGQEVILRCVPISNHLYFYWYRQILGQKVEFLVSFYNNEISEKSEIFDDQFSVERPDGSNFTLKIRSTKLEDSAMYFCASSVLISTGELFFGEGSRLTVL.